The entry that follows covers one TCR beta chain sequence. The target of this receptor is not known. Qualities for individual bases were not recorded, and no much larger clone is one base off. The data derive from a study of blood T cell repertoires in COVID-19 (dated by TCRdb to about 2020). Background on the whole study: Samples covering the acute and convalescent phases of COVID-19 were provided by collaborators in the United States, Italy and Spain. The prospective study material was composed of cDNA or gDNA derived from T cells, B-cell-depleted T cells, or PBMCs. Samples were obtained from the ongoing ImmuneRACE study (first 160 participants) and from approximately 1,200 subjects provided by 6 global collaborators. Subjects who had been exposed to COVID-19, were actively infected with it, or had recovered from it provided the deeply sampled blood TCRbeta repertoires that made up the dataset. Where HLA class I and class II types were available, the types were taken from metadata supplied by the sample provider, not from assay-based typing. The sample metadata nearly always contained a de-identified subject ID, COVID-19 status, age in years and sex. A freely available public database, intended as a resource for researchers studying the immune response to SARS-CoV-2, is where the repertoires were released.

TCRbeta CDR3 regions were amplified from genomic DNA by means of the immunoSEQ Assay, a bias-controlled multiplex PCR. Turning to the authors' computational methods: The number of nucleated cells in each sample was estimated from the amplification of reference gene primers within the assay. To quantify the absolute abundance of each unique TCRbeta CDR3 rearrangement, sequence reads were collapsed and filtered. For each sample, productive Simpson clonality was calculated as the square root of Simpson's diversity index across productive rearrangements. Sourced from immuneACCESS, this table was stored by TCRdb with only in-frame sequences that have V and J called. A share of the clones is absent; for the studies checked, an unresolved V gene accounts for under half, and the remainder has no known explanation. V, J and clone size are taken as reported in that table, and D and trimming were inferred from the DNA itself. Within this sample are over 30,000 clones, with 90% of them counted one time only. The ten largest clones capture 9% to 14% of the sample.

Results the study describes overall, beyond this receptor: Clinical and demographic metadata were provided uncurated, with the amount varying by source and participant.

Each collaborating institution followed its own protocols to collect whole blood in K2EDTA tubes. For TCRbeta analysis, collaborator samples were shipped as frozen whole blood, as isolated PBMCs, or as DNA extracted from either sample type. V ends up 3 bases short and J 2 bases short, with an unmatched junction base count of 4. The CDR3, cysteine through phenylalanine, is 15 amino acids long. The entry retains the CDR3 DNA only, 45 bases that are in frame from base 1. CDR1 KGHDR and CDR2 SFDVKD are derived from the germline V gene. The receptor was isolated from a man between 65 and 85 years old with acute or convalescent COVID-19. The source material was peripheral blood. This receptor chain uses TRBV24-1 and TRBJ2-7; TRBD1 agrees with 9 junctional bases. The nucleotide sequence is TGTGCCACCAGTGATCACAGGGGGCTAACCTACGAGCAGTACTTC. This encodes CATSDHRGLTYEQYF.